This TCR beta chain derives from a study of vaccination effects on CD4 cells after COVID-19. Study background: It was a median of 72 days after the second dose that post-vaccine samples were obtained.

Method: immunoSEQ multiplex PCR; TCRdb's copy keeps in-frame clones and lacks some. The table has roughly 70,000 clones, roughly three quarters seen once. This clone was seen only a few times. As yet, its antigen is unknown. There are 16 residues in the CDR3. Trimming took 3 bases from V and 0 from J, leaving 12 bases between them. Germline assignment: CDR1 LNHDA and CDR2 SQIVND (reference sequence). Expansion with viral peptide pools was applied to antigen-specific CD4+ T cells by the ViraFEST assay prior to sequencing. Researchers isolated CD4+ T cells once around 11 days of culture had elapsed. The vaccine given was either BNT162b2 or mRNA-1273, in two doses. Previously uninfected by SARS-CoV-2, the vaccine recipients also showed negative nucleocapsid antibodies. In culture with 10 IU/ml IL-2 and roughly 9.7 ug/ml peptides, PBMC were grown at a few million per well. Study conclusions and caveats: Cross-reactivity toward common cold coronaviruses was confined to only 1 of 255 vaccine-induced clones in healthy vaccinees.

This TCR was recovered from a human donor who received a COVID-19 vaccine. V gene TRBV19 combines with J gene TRBJ1-5; the D gene is possibly TRBD1 (6 bases). The sample consisted of CD4+ T cells from PBMCs cultured with HCoV-OC43 spike peptides, taken after COVID-19 vaccination. Subset specified: HCoV-OC43 spike overlapping peptide pool stimulation. Written as DNA, the CDR3 is TGTGCCAGTAGTATGGGAATCAGGGGTAGCAATCAGCCCCAGCATTTT. As protein: CASSMGIRGSNQPQHF. Complete variable domain (other parts from reference TRBV19 and TRBJ1-5): DGGITQSPKYLFRKEGQNVTLSCEQNLNHDAMYWYRQDPGQGLRLIYYSQIVNDFQKGDIAEGYSVSREKKESFPLTVTSAQKNPTAFYLCASSMGIRGSNQPQHFGDGTRLSIL.